Sequencing of this TCR beta chain was carried out in a study of radiotherapy plus CTLA-4 blockade in lung cancer. On this clone itself: Its antigen is unidentified.

Germline values: CDR1 SGHRS, CDR2 YFSETQ. Trimming pared 5 bases from V and 2 bases from J, leaving 10 bases between. This CDR3 is 13 amino acids long. Study findings and constraints: After radiotherapy and ipilimumab, tumor-derived clones expanded in peripheral blood.

Sequencing was performed with immunoSEQ multiplex PCR; in TCRdb, only in-frame clones are kept and a portion is missing. The sample holds 70,000 to 95,000 clones; around 86% are singletons and the top ten take just over 14%. The sample here was peripheral blood, taken from a patient treated with radiotherapy plus ipilimumab. The clonotype originates from a human donor with non-small cell lung cancer that progressed on radiotherapy plus ipilimumab. V is TRBV5-1 and J is TRBJ1-2; D is unresolved. The CDR3 protein is CASRPDGNYGYTF. Here the CDR3 DNA reads TGCGCCAGCAGACCGGACGGCAACTATGGCTACACCTTC. Looking up the rest from reference TRBV5-1 and TRBJ1-2 gives the full variable domain: KAGVTQTPRYLIKTRGQQVTLSCSPISGHRSVSWYQQTPGQGLQFLFEYFSETQRNKGNFPGRFSGRQFSNSRSEMNVSTLELGDSALYLCASRPDGNYGYTFGSGTRLTVV.